Listed below are T cell receptor beta chains from one sample, sequenced in a study of cytomegalovirus exposure and HLA in healthy donors. Produced via immunoSEQ multiplex PCR; TCRdb's table is partial and in-frame only. In the table there are about 100,000 clones, roughly 79% of which are singletons. The sample comprised PBMCs. Receptors were obtained from a man in his sixties in good health and CMV-seropositive. Both conserved end residues are part of each CDR3.

V gene | CDR3 protein
TRBV5-4 | CASSLVGAPNYGYTF
TRBV5-4 | CASSPTSGANTGELFF
TRBV15 | CATTRGGGVETQYF
TRBV6-5 | CASSNLRTGEKLFF
TRBV10-2 | CASSERRGGREQYF
TRBV29-1 | CSVGDIDQPQHF
TRBV28 | CASRQSNTGELFF
TRBV27 | CASSLRGQGINTGELFF
TRBV2 | CASRQGFLYNSPLHF
TRBV5-6 | CASSSGGVFQETQYF
TRBV18 | CASSPQNRVKGETQYF
TRBV4-1 | CASSQSGTGSYEQYF
TRBV2 | CASSDWDSSYNEQFF
TRBV27 | CARDRAGINEQFF
TRBV10-1 | CASSDFSYTEAFF
TRBV2 | CASSGGYEQYF
TRBV7-2 | CASSSLAGGTDTQYF
TRBV7-2 | CASSFSQGIDQPQHF
TRBV6-5 | CASSQNADEQYF
TRBV2 | CASSEVRSSYEQYF
TRBV6-6 | CASSYTGGDSPLHF
TRBV2 | CASSEAFFTGYQETQYF
TRBV19 | CASRSSQGSNQPQHF
TRBV6-5 | CASTQGQPSTDTQYF
TRBV5-6 | CASSLEEGGPRIGTEAFF
TRBV4-3 | CASSQEDQRGLPSYEQYF